This is a list of T cell receptor beta chains from one sample in a study of cytotoxic CD8 clonotypes in ibrutinib-treated CLL. Clones were read by immunoSEQ multiplex PCR, and TCRdb kept only the in-frame ones, dropping some. The sample shows roughly 130,000 clones, around 93% of them seen only once. The material sequenced was PBMCs, taken after 12 months of ibrutinib treatment. The receptors come from a human donor with chronic lymphocytic leukemia. The CDR3 runs from the conserved cysteine through the conserved F or W. A D gene is named only where the DNA matches it firmly. Clone size is stated in some rows and not others, as once, few, many or a class when expanded.

v_gene,d_gene,j_gene,abundance,CDR3nt,CDR3aa
TRBV7-9,NA,TRBJ2-7,NA,TGTGCCAGCAGCTTAGGGGAGGTGAGGTACGAGCAGTACTTC,CASSLGEVRYEQYF
TRBV27,NA,TRBJ2-6,NA,TGTGCCAGCAGTTCCAGACAGAATCCCGGCTCTGGGGCCAACGTCCTGACTTTC,CASSSRQNPGSGANVLTF
TRBV27,NA,TRBJ1-1,NA,TGTGCCAGCAGCACCGCCCGGACCGTACGAGAAGCTTTCTTT,CASSTARTVREAFF
TRBV5-1,NA,TRBJ2-7,NA,TGCGCCAGCAGCTTGAGTGCAGGTTCGGACTACCTTGCATACGAGCAGTACTTC,CASSLSAGSDYLAYEQYF
TRBV7-2,NA,TRBJ2-7,NA,TGTGCCAGCAGCTCATCCTCCTACGAGCAGTACTTC,CASSSSSYEQYF
TRBV19,NA,TRBJ2-5,NA,TGTGCCAGTAGTGCCTCCGGGACGACGAGGGAGACCCAGTACTTC,CASSASGTTRETQYF
TRBV29-1,NA,TRBJ2-7,NA,TGCAGCGTTGGTGGTCACGTGGCAGGGAGCCTCGAGCAGTACTTC,CSVGGHVAGSLEQYF
TRBV6-5,TRBD2,TRBJ2-7,NA,TGTGCCAGCAGTTACGAAGTGGCGGGAGCTAGCGAGCAGTACTTC,CASSYEVAGASEQYF
TRBV7-8,NA,TRBJ2-1,NA,TGTGCCAGCAGCTTAATCCCATTATGGGTCAATGAGCAGTTCTTC,CASSLIPLWVNEQFF
TRBV5-4,TRBD2,TRBJ2-7,NA,TGTGCCAGCAGCGGCGGAGCTAGCGGGAGCTCTAACGAGCAGTACTTC,CASSGGASGSSNEQYF
TRBV2,NA,TRBJ2-2,NA,TGTGCCAGCAGTTCGGGACACATTTCGCCCGGGGAGCTGTTTTTT,CASSSGHISPGELFF
TRBV6-5,NA,TRBJ2-7,NA,TGTGCCAGCAGTTACTTACAGGGAACCGACTACGAGCAGTACTTC,CASSYLQGTDYEQYF
TRBV9,NA,TRBJ1-4,once,TGTGCCAGCAGCGTAGCGGGTGGAGGTAATGAAAAACTGTTTTTT,CASSVAGGGNEKLFF
TRBV4-1,TRBD1,TRBJ2-2,NA,TGCGCCAGCACTCAGGGGGCAGATAACACCGGGGAGCTGTTTTTT,CASTQGADNTGELFF
TRBV28,NA,TRBJ1-2,NA,TGTGCCAGCAGTTCACCCTACAGGGTAGATGGCTACACCTTC,CASSSPYRVDGYTF
TRBV7-2,TRBD1,TRBJ2-7,NA,TGTGCCAGCAGCTCGGACAGGGGTGGCGAGCAGTACTTC,CASSSDRGGEQYF